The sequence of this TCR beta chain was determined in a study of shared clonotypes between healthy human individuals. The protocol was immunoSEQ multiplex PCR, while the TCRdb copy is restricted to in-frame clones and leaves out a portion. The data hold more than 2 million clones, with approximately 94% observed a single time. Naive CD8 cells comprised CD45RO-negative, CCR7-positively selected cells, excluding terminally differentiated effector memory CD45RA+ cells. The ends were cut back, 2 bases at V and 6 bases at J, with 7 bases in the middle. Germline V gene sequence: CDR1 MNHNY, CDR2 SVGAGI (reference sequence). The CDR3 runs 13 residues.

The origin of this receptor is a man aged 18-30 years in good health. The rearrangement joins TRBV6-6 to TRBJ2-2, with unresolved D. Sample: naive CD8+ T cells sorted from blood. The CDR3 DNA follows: TGTGCCAGCAGTTACCCCTACCCCGGGGAGCTGTTTTTT. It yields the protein CASSYPYPGELFF.